The 10 T cell receptor beta chains in this list originate from one sample, sequenced in a study of cytomegalovirus exposure and HLA in healthy donors. The PCR ran on 60 Vbeta and 13 Jbeta primers. Sequencing used immunoSEQ multiplex PCR; TCRdb keeps in-frame clones, though not all of them. The sample consists of 100,000 or so clones, more than 65% of them appearing once. Specimen: PBMCs. Receptors originate from a woman aged 18-30 years in good health and CMV-seropositive.

The chain links TRBV6-5 to TRBJ2-2; 7 bases are shared with TRBD2. Losses at the gene ends were 6 bases for V and 1 base for J; bases not matched to a gene: 5. The CDR3 sequence is 15 residues long. CDR1 is MNHEY, CDR2 SVGAGI, per germline. In nucleotides, the CDR3 is TGTGCCAGCAGGCGGGAGTTTATGAACACCGGGGAGCTGTTTTTT. It encodes CASRREFMNTGELFF.

This clone was counted a few times. V gene TRBV9 combines with J gene TRBJ2-2; possible D gene TRBD2, 5 bases. The CDR3 spans 14 residues. Germline CDR1 and CDR2: SGDLS and YYNGEE. Trimming left V 4 bases short and J 4 bases short, with 11 bases between. The CDR3 DNA follows: TGTGCCAGCAGCCGGGGAGTAGGCACCGGGGAGCTGTTTTTT. This sequence encodes CASSRGVGTGELFF.

This chain links TRBV30 with TRBJ2-5; weak D call: TRBD1 (6 bases). V lost 1 base to trimming and J lost 5 bases, with 11 bases between them. This CDR3 has 13 residues. CDR1 is GTSNPN, CDR2 SVGIG, per germline (reference sequence). The CDR3, as DNA: TGTGCCTGGAGTGAGGGGGTAGTCGAGACCCAGTACTTC. This translates into CAWSEGVVETQYF.

The chain has TRBV7-2 and TRBJ2-3; D might be TRBD1 (6 bases). Trimming cost V 2 bases and J 2 bases, with 11 bases left between them. CDR1 and CDR2 (germline): SGHTA, FQGNSA. The CDR3 spans 15 residues. CDR3 sequence: CASSLRTAVTDTQYF. The CDR3 DNA follows: TGTGCCAGCAGCTTACGGACAGCCGTCACAGATACGCAGTATTTT.

The chain combines TRBV7-3 with TRBJ2-1; 9 bases fit TRBD2. Germline CDR1 reads SGHTA; CDR2 reads FQGTGA. V was pared by 4 bases and J by 4 bases, with 5 bases of the junction left unmatched. This CDR3 is built from 15 residues. Here the CDR3 reads CASSSWTSEYNEQFF. CDR3 sequence (DNA): TGTGCCAGCAGCTCATGGACTAGCGAGTACAATGAGCAGTTCTTC.

This chain joins TRBV6-5 and TRBJ2-7; tentative D call: TRBD2 (5 bases). Trimming left V 1 base short and J 4 bases short, with 17 bases between. The germline V gene has CDR1 MNHEY and CDR2 SVGAGI. CDR3 length: 16 amino acids. The CDR3 DNA follows: TGTGCCAGCAGTTACTTCCCTAGCTCGCAGAGATACGAGCAGTACTTC. Protein product: CASSYFPSSQRYEQYF.

The chain couples TRBV6-1 to TRBJ2-7, with D tentatively TRBD1 (6 bases). In germline, CDR1 is MNHNS, CDR2 SASEGT. The V gene lost 0 bases and the J gene lost 8 bases, with 11 bases spanning the gap. This CDR3 region has 13 residues. Here the CDR3 DNA reads TGTGCCAGCAGTGAAGCGCTTGGGGGCCAGCAGTACTTC. This encodes CASSEALGGQQYF.

The chain employs TRBV2 and TRBJ1-2, with D maybe TRBD1 (6 bases). The CDR3 is 12 residues long. CDR1 and CDR2 (germline): SNHLY, FYNNEI. V was clipped by 6 bases and J by 8 bases, with 13 bases between them. As DNA, the CDR3 is TGTGCCAGCAGCCCAGGGGTTTCGGGCTACACCTTC. Its translation is CASSPGVSGYTF.

The chain uses TRBV6-5 and TRBJ1-5; TRBD1 might be the D (5 bases). With 4 bases removed from V and 5 bases from J, the gap between germline ends came to 9 bases. The CDR3 has 13 amino acids. Germline lookup yields CDR1 MNHEY and CDR2 SVGAGI. The CDR3 DNA sequence: TGTGCCAGCAGTTTATGGGGGGATCAGCCCCAGCATTTT. It codes for CASSLWGDQPQHF.

This rearrangement joins TRBV2 to TRBJ1-1, with unresolved D. Germline CDR1 SNHLY, CDR2 FYNNEI. V lost 4 bases and J lost 4, with 10 bases in between. The CDR3 sequence is 13 residues long. The CDR3 sequence: CASSVEGSTEAFF. Here the CDR3 DNA reads TGTGCCAGCAGTGTAGAGGGTAGCACTGAAGCTTTCTTT.